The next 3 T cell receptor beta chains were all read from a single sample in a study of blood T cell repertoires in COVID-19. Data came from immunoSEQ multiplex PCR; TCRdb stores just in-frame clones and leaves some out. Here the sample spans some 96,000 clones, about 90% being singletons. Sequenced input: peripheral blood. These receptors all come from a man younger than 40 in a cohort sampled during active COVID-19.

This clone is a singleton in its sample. This CDR3 is CASSERQAYEQYF. The CDR3 DNA reads as TGTGCCAGCAGTGAGAGACAAGCCTACGAGCAGTACTTC. The J gene is TRBJ2-7, the V gene TRBV6-1; D gene ambiguous. Trimming shortened V by 3 bases and J by 2 bases, and 8 bases separated the two germline ends. From germline, CDR1 is MNHNS and CDR2 SASEGT. The length of the CDR3 is 13 residues.

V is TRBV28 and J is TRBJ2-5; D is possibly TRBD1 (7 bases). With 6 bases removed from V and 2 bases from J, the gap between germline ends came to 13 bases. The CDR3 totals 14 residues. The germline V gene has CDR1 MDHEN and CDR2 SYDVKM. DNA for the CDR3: TGTGCCAGCAGGGCGGGACAGACTCAAGAGACCCAGTACTTC. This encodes CASRAGQTQETQYF.

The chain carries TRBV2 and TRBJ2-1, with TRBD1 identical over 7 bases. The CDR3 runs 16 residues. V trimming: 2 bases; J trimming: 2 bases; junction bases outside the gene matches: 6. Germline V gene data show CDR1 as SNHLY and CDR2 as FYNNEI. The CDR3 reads CASSEYVTGTYNEQFF. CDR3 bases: TGTGCCAGCAGTGAATACGTGACAGGGACCTACAATGAGCAGTTCTTC.